The rows below give T cell receptor beta chains drawn from one sample of a study of vaccination and CD4 T cells after COVID-19. TCRdb independently ran MiXCR on the PCR reads; one entry per CDR3 protein. The sample contains about 12,000 distinct CDR3 sequences, around three fifths of which appear only once. Antigen specificity for these receptors is unknown. Specimen: CD4+ T cells from blood, cultured in vitro. The source of these receptors is a human donor who had recovered from COVID-19. The CDR3 runs from the conserved cysteine through the conserved F or W. D genes are given only for firm matches. The size field is filled for only some rows; it gives once, few, many or a size class.

d_call,clone_size,v_call,j_call,cdr3_aa,cdr3_nt
NA,NA,TRBV20-1,TRBJ2-3,CSAILSDTQYF,TGCAGTGCCATATTATCAGATACGCAGTATTTT
TRBD2,NA,TRBV7-8,TRBJ2-3,CASSLASLAGTDTQYF,TGTGCCAGCAGCTTAGCGTCCCTAGCGGGAACAGATACGCAGTATTTT
TRBD2,NA,TRBV6-1,TRBJ2-7,CASSRVLAGGQSSYEQYF,TGTGCCAGCAGTCGCGTTCTAGCGGGAGGGCAAAGCTCCTACGAGCAGTACTTC
TRBD2,NA,TRBV20-1,TRBJ2-7,CSADGLAGDYEQYF,TGCAGTGCCGATGGACTAGCGGGAGACTACGAGCAGTACTTC
TRBD2,few,TRBV6-5,TRBJ2-2,CASSYGSGSHTGELFF,TGTGCCAGCAGTTACGGTAGCGGGAGCCACACCGGGGAGCTGTTTTTT
NA,NA,TRBV20-1,TRBJ2-7,CSAGPYEQYF,TGCAGTGCTGGACCCTACGAGCAGTACTTC
NA,medium-sized,TRBV2,TRBJ2-7,CATGGGRFTEQYF,TGTGCCACCGGAGGGGGCCGTTTCACCGAGCAGTACTTC
NA,NA,TRBV2,TRBJ1-1,CASSEARTEAFF,TGTGCCAGCAGTGAAGCTAGGACTGAAGCTTTCTTT
TRBD2,NA,TRBV6-5,TRBJ2-2,CASSYSLSGRATGELFF,TGTGCCAGCAGTTACTCCCTTAGCGGGAGGGCCACCGGGGAGCTGTTTTTT
TRBD1,NA,TRBV20-1,TRBJ1-4,CSAGGQGMRKLFF,TGCAGTGCTGGGGGACAGGGGATGCGAAAACTGTTTTTT
NA,NA,TRBV20-1,TRBJ2-3,CSAREVRQSLPTDTQYF,TGCAGTGCTAGAGAGGTACGGCAGTCCCTTCCTACAGATACGCAGTATTTT
NA,few,TRBV15,TRBJ2-2,CATSRGQSVYTGELFF,TGTGCCACCAGCCGCGGCCAGTCTGTGTACACCGGGGAGCTGTTTTTT
NA,large,TRBV11-2,TRBJ2-3,CASSFSEATDTQYF,TGTGCCAGCAGCTTCTCGGAAGCCACAGATACGCAGTATTTT
TRBD1,few,TRBV6-2/TRBV6-3,TRBJ1-1,CASSYGTGSRAFF,TGTGCCAGCAGTTACGGGACAGGGAGTAGAGCTTTCTTT
NA,NA,TRBV6-1,TRBJ2-3,CASSGLVAYTSTDTQYF,TGTGCCAGCAGTGGGCTAGTGGCGTATACTAGCACAGATACGCAGTATTTT